The 15 T cell receptor beta chains presented below share a single source sample, sequenced in a study of blood T cell repertoires in COVID-19. Measured with immunoSEQ multiplex PCR; TCRdb has only the in-frame clones, and not every one. The sample holds 140,000 to 150,000 clones; 65% to 85% are singletons and the top ten take approximately 12%. Sequencing input: peripheral blood. These receptors originate from a man aged 60 to 69 with active or convalescent COVID-19.

V and J are TRBV28 and TRBJ2-7; 11 nucleotides agree with TRBD2. V shed 4 bases, J shed 2 bases, and the junction held 4 bases outside the gene matches. Germline V gene sequence: CDR1 MDHEN, CDR2 SYDVKM. This CDR3 region has 15 residues. The CDR3 loop reads CASSSGTSGPYEQYF. The DNA of the CDR3 is TGTGCCAGCAGTTCCGGGACTAGCGGACCCTACGAGCAGTACTTC.

The sample holds one count of this clone. The chain employs TRBV29-1 and TRBJ1-1; no clear D gene. Between the trimmed V and J ends, which lost 6 bases and 9 bases, there was a span of 14 bases. The CDR3 is 11 amino acids. Looked up from germline, CDR1 is SQVTM and CDR2 is ANQGSEA. The CDR3 sequence: CSVGAGSKAFF. The CDR3 bases are TGCAGCGTGGGAGCGGGGAGCAAAGCTTTCTTT. Supplemented by reference TRBV29-1 and TRBJ1-1, the full variable domain reads SAVISQKPSRDICQRGTSLTIQCQVDSQVTMMFWYRQQPGQSLTLIATANQGSEATYESGFVIDKFPISRPNLTFSTLTVSNMSPEDSSIYLCSVGAGSKAFFGQGTRLTVV.

The rearrangement links TRBV18 to TRBJ2-1, with D tentatively TRBD1 (6 bases). The V end lost 3 bases, the J end lost 8 bases, and 11 bases lay between the germline ends. Germline V CDR1 and CDR2: KGHSH, LQKENI. This CDR3 has 13 residues. CDR3 region: CASSPRQGYEQFF. The CDR3 nucleotides read TGTGCCAGCTCACCTAGGCAGGGGTATGAGCAGTTCTTC. Complete variable domain (other parts from reference TRBV18 and TRBJ2-1): NAGVMQNPRHLVRRRGQEARLRCSPMKGHSHVYWYRQLPEEGLKFMVYLQKENIIDESGMPKERFSAEFPKEGPSILRIQQVVRGDSAAYFCASSPRQGYEQFFGPGTRLTVL.

The chain couples TRBV7-2 to TRBJ1-3; D might be TRBD1 (5 bases). V lost 1 base and J lost 4, with 11 bases in between. CDR1 SGHTA and CDR2 FQGNSA come from the germline V gene. CDR3 size: 15 residues. CDR3 sequence: CASSLGSGGGNTIYF. The CDR3 nucleotides read TGTGCCAGCAGCTTAGGTAGCGGGGGGGGAAACACCATATATTTT.

The chain uses TRBV23-1 and TRBJ1-5; D might be TRBD1 (5 bases). TRBV23-1 is an ORF for which the function is uncertain. V lost 7 bases and J lost 1, with 26 bases in between. This CDR3 has 19 residues. The CDR3 spells CASTSTTGTLWVSNQPQHF. In DNA form, the CDR3 reads TGCGCCAGCACCTCAACTACTGGGACTCTATGGGTAAGCAATCAGCCCCAGCATTTT.

The chain recombines TRBV2 with TRBJ1-2, with a tentative D call TRBD1 (5 bases). Trimming took off 4 bases at V and 4 bases at J, with 10 bases between the two ends. Germline assignment: CDR1 SNHLY and CDR2 FYNNEI. The CDR3 is 13 amino acids. The CDR3 coding sequence is TGTGCCAGCAGTGCGGGGGAAGGCTATGGCTACACCTTC. Its translation: CASSAGEGYGYTF.

The genes are TRBV15 and TRBJ2-5, with 8 bases lining up with TRBD2. The CDR3 has 15 residues. The V segment lost 3 bases and the J segment 5 bases; nucleotides outside the gene matches: 8. Per the germline V gene, CDR1 is LNHNV and CDR2 is YYDKDF (reference sequence). CDR3 nucleotides: TGTGCCACCAGCAGGGGCCGGGGGGGCTATGAGACCCAGTACTTC. This gives the protein CATSRGRGGYETQYF.

This clone has just a few counts. V usage is TRBV27 and J usage is TRBJ1-2; 10 nucleotides agree with TRBD1. Germline trimming cut 5 bases from V and 6 bases from J; bases unmatched to any gene: 9. This CDR3 comprises 15 residues. The germline CDR1 and CDR2 sequences are MNHEY and SMNVEV (reference sequence). The CDR3 sequence: CASSPRRGQGNGYTF. CDR3 DNA sequence: TGTGCCAGCAGTCCACGCCGGGGACAGGGGAATGGCTACACCTTC.

V is TRBV3-1 (or the pseudogene TRBV3-2) and J is TRBJ2-5; 14 nucleotides match TRBD2. J gave up 2 bases and V 5 bases, and 4 bases lay outside the gene matches. The germline V gene has CDR1 LGHDT and CDR2 YNNKEL (reference sequence). The CDR3 contains 16 residues. The CDR3 DNA reads TGTGCCAGCAGCTCGGGACTAGCGGGAGCACAAGAGACCCAGTACTTC. It is translated as CASSSGLAGAQETQYF.

The CDR3 DNA sequence: TGTGCCAGCAGTCCCAGGGTGGGAGGCTCCTACGAGCAGTACTTC. As protein: CASSPRVGGSYEQYF. The gene calls are TRBV6-6 and TRBJ2-7, with a possible D match to TRBD2 (6 bases). V shed 5 bases and J shed 0 bases, with 14 bases lying between them. The CDR3 extends over 15 amino acids. Germline-derived CDR1 and CDR2 are MNHNY and SVGAGI (reference sequence).

The chain employs TRBV9 and TRBJ2-1, with D perhaps matching TRBD2 (5 bases). CDR3 length equals 19 residues. Per germline, CDR1 SGDLS and CDR2 YYNGEE. Trimming took off 4 bases at V and 3 bases at J, with 26 bases between the two ends. The CDR3 nucleotides are TGTGCCAGCAGCCCACTCGGAGGAAGTGGCGTGGGTAACTACAATGAGCAGTTCTTC. Translating gives CASSPLGGSGVGNYNEQFF.

The chain joins TRBV18 to TRBJ2-7; 8 positions match TRBD2. In germline, CDR1 is KGHSH, CDR2 LQKENI. This CDR3 region has 15 residues. V shed 0 bases, J shed 3 bases, and the junction held 4 bases outside the gene matches. The CDR3 DNA is TGTGCCAGCTCACCACCCAGCGGGAGTCTCTACGAGCAGTACTTC. This translates into CASSPPSGSLYEQYF. Drawing the rest from reference TRBV18 and TRBJ2-7, the complete variable domain is NAGVMQNPRHLVRRRGQEARLRCSPMKGHSHVYWYRQLPEEGLKFMVYLQKENIIDESGMPKERFSAEFPKEGPSILRIQQVVRGDSAAYFCASSPPSGSLYEQYFGPGTRLTVT.

This clone was recorded once. The chain is built from TRBV7-3 and TRBJ2-5; weak D call: TRBD1 (6 bases). V was trimmed by 2 bases and J by 1 base, leaving 8 bases between them. This CDR3 region has 14 residues. Germline V CDR1 and CDR2: SGHTA, FQGTGA. CDR3 amino acids: CASSLGGSQETQYF. CDR3 nucleotide sequence: TGTGCCAGCAGCTTAGGGGGCAGCCAAGAGACCCAGTACTTC.

This chain uses TRBV2 with TRBJ1-6; perhaps TRBD1 as D (5 bases). The CDR3 is 14 residues long. Trimming removed 5 bases at V and 2 bases at J, with 7 bases between. The germline V gene encodes CDR1 SNHLY and CDR2 FYNNEI. CDR3 sequence: CASSLGPYNSPLHF. CDR3 in DNA: TGTGCCAGCAGTCTGGGGCCCTATAATTCACCCCTCCACTTT.

The chain employs TRBV7-3 and TRBJ1-1; D is perhaps TRBD1 (5 bases). Germline V lookup: CDR1 SGHTA, CDR2 FQGTGA. The CDR3 extends over 15 amino acids. V gave up 0 bases and J gave up 0 bases, with 8 bases separating them. CDR3 sequence: CASSLTGGMNTEAFF. The CDR3 bases are TGTGCCAGCAGCTTAACGGGGGGGATGAACACTGAAGCTTTCTTT.